Following are 21 T cell receptor beta chains from one sample sequenced in a study of OX40 agonist ivuxolimab in advanced cancers. The assay was immunoSEQ multiplex PCR, and TCRdb's table has in-frame clones only and misses some. The sample holds about 23,000 clones; about three quarters are singletons and the top ten take roughly a sixth. The source was CD4+ or CD8+ T cells sorted from blood, collected in a trial of the OX40 agonist ivuxolimab. The receptors stem from an adult with an advanced solid tumor such as melanoma, head and neck, liver or kidney cancer.

The V gene is TRBV20-1, the J gene TRBJ2-5; D gene uncertain. V lost 6 bases to trimming and J lost 0 bases, with 5 bases between them. Germline CDR1 reads DFQATT; CDR2 reads SNEGSKA (reference sequence). The CDR3 is made up of 11 amino acids. CDR3 protein: CSAENQETQYF. CDR3 sequence (DNA): TGCAGTGCGGAGAACCAAGAGACCCAGTACTTC.

The rearrangement uses TRBV4-1 and TRBJ1-6; no firm D call. From germline, CDR1 is MGHRA and CDR2 YSYEKL. With 3 bases removed from V and 7 bases from J, the gap between germline ends came to 13 bases. CDR3 length: 15 amino acids. The CDR3 loop reads CASSQTTNPNSPLHF. The DNA of the CDR3 is TGCGCCAGCAGCCAGACCACTAACCCAAATTCACCCCTCCACTTT.

The chain joins TRBV6-6 to TRBJ1-2; D is unclear. The CDR3 is 15 residues long. Trimming shortened V by 5 bases and J by 5 bases, and 18 bases separated the two germline ends. Per the germline V gene, CDR1 is MNHNY and CDR2 is SVGAGI (reference sequence). The chain's CDR3 is CASSTGRALRYGYTF. For the CDR3, the DNA is TGTGCCAGCAGTACCGGACGGGCCCTCCGTTATGGCTACACCTTC.

With respect to this clone: Compared with germline, one end of the junction differs, possibly owing to a read error. The chain couples TRBV7-2 to TRBJ1-4, with 7 bases fitting TRBD1. Per the germline V gene, CDR1 is SGHTA and CDR2 is FQGNSA. The CDR3 extends over 11 amino acids. The chain's CDR3 is CASSSFDRVIF. The CDR3 coding sequence is TGTGCCAGCAGCTCCTTTGACAGGGTGATTTTT. The full variable domain, completed using reference TRBV7-2 and TRBJ1-4, is GAGVSQSPSNKVTEKGKDVELRCDPISGHTALYWYRQSLGQGLEFLIYFQGNSAPDKSGLPSDRFSAERTGGSVSTLTIQRTQQEDSAVYLCASSSFDRVIFGSGTQLSVL.

This clone ranks as medium-sized. The chain employs TRBV10-1 and TRBJ1-3; D call uncertain. Germline CDR1 WNHNN, CDR2 SYGVQD (reference sequence). The CDR3 runs 15 residues. Between the trimmed V and J ends, which lost 1 base and 0 bases, there was a span of 7 bases. The CDR3 DNA reads as TGCGCCAGCAGTGAGTTATGGGGCTCTGGAAACACCATATATTTT. Its protein product is CASSELWGSGNTIYF.

This clone has a handful of counts. The rearrangement joins TRBV18 to TRBJ1-2, with D possibly TRBD1 on 6 matching bases. CDR3 length: 14 residues. From germline, CDR1 is KGHSH and CDR2 LQKENI. With 3 bases removed from V and 5 bases from J, the gap between germline ends came to 13 bases. The CDR3 is CASSPGQGGYGYTF. CDR3 bases: TGTGCCAGCTCACCGGGACAAGGAGGGTATGGCTACACCTTC.

The chain carries TRBV7-6 and TRBJ2-2; TRBD1 is a possible D gene (6 bases). Per germline, CDR1 SGHVS and CDR2 FNYEAQ. The CDR3 extends over 16 amino acids. Trimming removed 1 base from V and 2 bases from J, with 11 bases in between. The CDR3 nucleotides read TGTGCCAGCAGCTTAGGGACAGCCATCAACACCGGGGAGCTGTTTTTT. Translating it yields CASSLGTAINTGELFF.

The genes are TRBV5-1 and TRBJ2-1; TRBD2 matches 8 bases. Losses at the gene ends were 4 bases for V and 4 bases for J; bases not matched to a gene: 7. The CDR3 extends over 15 amino acids. The germline CDR1 and CDR2 sequences are SGHRS and YFSETQ. The chain's CDR3 is CASSQGGGLYNEQFF. The CDR3 DNA reads TGCGCCAGCAGCCAAGGCGGGGGGTTATACAATGAGCAGTTCTTC. Drawing the rest from reference TRBV5-1 and TRBJ2-1, the complete variable domain is KAGVTQTPRYLIKTRGQQVTLSCSPISGHRSVSWYQQTPGQGLQFLFEYFSETQRNKGNFPGRFSGRQFSNSRSEMNVSTLELGDSALYLCASSQGGGLYNEQFFGPGTRLTVL.

V gene TRBV29-1 combines with J gene TRBJ1-2; D is possibly TRBD1 (5 bases). CDR1 and CDR2 from the germline V gene are SQVTM and ANQGSEA. V was shortened by 5 bases and J by 6 bases, with 16 bases between the two germline ends. CDR3 length: 13 amino acids. CDR3 region: CSVSRGEGDGYTF. CDR3 DNA: TGCAGCGTTTCCCGGGGGGAAGGCGATGGCTACACCTTC.

The chain carries TRBV4-3 and TRBJ2-1, with D perhaps TRBD1 (6 bases). V lost 2 bases to trimming and J lost 3 bases, with 20 bases between them. CDR1 and CDR2 from the germline V gene are LGHNA and YSLEER. CDR3 length: 18 residues. Here the CDR3 reads CASSQWLSRGAHYNEQFF. The CDR3 DNA reads TGCGCCAGCAGCCAATGGTTGAGCAGGGGAGCTCACTACAATGAGCAGTTCTTC.

This clone appeared once. This chain uses TRBV19 with TRBJ2-3; D possibly corresponds to TRBD1 (5 bases). This CDR3 has 14 residues. Trimming cost V 5 bases and J 6 bases, with 15 bases left between them. The germline V gene has CDR1 LNHDA and CDR2 SQIVND (reference sequence). The CDR3 DNA is TGTGCCAGTAGTTCAAGGGGCCTATCCGATACGCAGTATTTT. Protein product: CASSSRGLSDTQYF. The full variable domain, rest sourced from reference TRBV19 and TRBJ2-3, is DGGITQSPKYLFRKEGQNVTLSCEQNLNHDAMYWYRQDPGQGLRLIYYSQIVNDFQKGDIAEGYSVSREKKESFPLTVTSAQKNPTAFYLCASSSRGLSDTQYFGPGTRLTVL.

The chain carries TRBV7-9 and TRBJ2-7; 10 nucleotides agree with TRBD1. CDR3 length: 16 residues. Trimming at V came to 5 bases and at J to 9 bases, leaving 16 bases not matched to a gene. Germline CDR1 and CDR2: SEHNR and FQNEAQ (reference sequence). The CDR3 reads CASSESYRDRGLGQYF. Written as DNA, the CDR3 is TGTGCCAGCAGCGAATCATACCGGGACAGGGGCCTAGGGCAGTACTTC.

The V gene is TRBV6-5, the J gene TRBJ1-3, with D possibly TRBD1 on 5 matching bases. This CDR3 contains 14 residues. CDR1 and CDR2 from the germline V gene are MNHEY and SVGAGI. The V end was cut by 6 bases, the J end by 0 bases, with 9 bases between. CDR3 nucleotide sequence: TGTGCCAGCAGCGCAGGGAGCTCTGGAAACACCATATATTTT. It is translated as CASSAGSSGNTIYF.

The V and J genes are TRBV7-9 and TRBJ2-7; no definite D call. The length of the CDR3 is 11 residues. CDR1 and CDR2 from the germline V gene are SEHNR and FQNEAQ (reference sequence). V lost 4 bases to trimming and J lost 4 bases, with 5 bases between them. The CDR3 DNA sequence: TGTGCCAGCAGCTCTTATTACGAGCAGTACTTC. Translated: CASSSYYEQYF.

CDR3 sequence reads: CASSYGSTGEQYF. DNA of the CDR3: TGCGCCAGCAGCTACGGAAGTACGGGGGAGCAGTACTTC. The chain carries TRBV5-1 and TRBJ2-7, with D possibly being TRBD2 (5 bases). Deletions cut 3 bases from V and 7 bases from J, with 14 bases between. CDR1 and CDR2 from the germline V gene are SGHRS and YFSETQ. The CDR3 extends over 13 amino acids.

The chain carries TRBV28 and TRBJ2-2, with 8 bases that match TRBD1. Germline CDR1 is MDHEN and CDR2 is SYDVKM. The CDR3 contains 17 residues. With V trimmed by 10 bases and J by 5 bases, 18 bases remained unmatched. The CDR3 DNA is TGTGCCACCGTGGTGAGGATAACAGGGGGAAGAACCGGGGAGCTGTTTTTT. This sequence encodes CATVVRITGGRTGELFF.

The chain employs TRBV6-4 and TRBJ1-1; D is unresolved. The V end was cut by 2 bases, the J end by 0 bases, with 4 bases between. Germline assignment: CDR1 MRHNA and CDR2 SNTAGT. The CDR3 has 13 residues. This chain's CDR3 is CASSDQVNTEAFF. The CDR3 DNA reads as TGTGCCAGCAGTGACCAGGTGAACACTGAAGCTTTCTTT.

This clone was observed a handful of times. The V gene is TRBV19, the J gene TRBJ1-1; D not resolved. The germline V and J ends were trimmed by 5 bases and 4 bases, with 11 bases remaining between them. The V gene's germline CDR1 is LNHDA and CDR2 SQIVND (reference sequence). The CDR3 spans 13 residues. CDR3 nucleotides: TGTGCCAGTAGTCGCCGGGGAGTCACTGAAGCTTTCTTT. Residues: CASSRRGVTEAFF.

The genes are TRBV7-2 and TRBJ2-7, with 8 bases matching TRBD2. The CDR3 is made up of 16 amino acids. Germline assignment: CDR1 SGHTA and CDR2 FQGNSA. J gave up 2 bases and V 1 base, and 7 bases lay outside the gene matches. The CDR3 loop is CASSLDDSGAPYEQYF. The CDR3 DNA follows: TGTGCCAGCAGCTTAGATGATAGCGGGGCCCCCTACGAGCAGTACTTC. Looking up the rest from reference TRBV7-2 and TRBJ2-7 gives the full variable domain: GAGVSQSPSNKVTEKGKDVELRCDPISGHTALYWYRQSLGQGLEFLIYFQGNSAPDKSGLPSDRFSAERTGGSVSTLTIQRTQQEDSAVYLCASSLDDSGAPYEQYFGPGTRLTVT.

This clone occurred a few times. CDR3 region: CASSVVDRGNSPLHF. The CDR3 DNA follows: TGTGCCAGCAGCGTAGTAGACAGGGGTAATTCACCCCTCCACTTT. The chain is built from TRBV9 and TRBJ1-6, with 8 bases lining up with TRBD1. This CDR3 is built from 15 residues. Losses at the gene ends were 0 bases for V and 6 bases for J; bases not matched to a gene: 2. CDR1 is SGDLS and CDR2 is YYNGEE in the germline V gene.

The V gene is TRBV6-6, the J gene TRBJ2-7, with D possibly matching TRBD1 (5 bases). The CDR3 totals 13 residues. Germline-derived CDR1 and CDR2 are MNHNY and SVGAGI (reference sequence). V was pared by 8 bases and J by 3 bases, with 14 bases between. CDR3 amino acids: CASRRTGNYEQYF. The CDR3 nucleotides read TGTGCCAGCCGACGAACAGGAAACTACGAGCAGTACTTC.